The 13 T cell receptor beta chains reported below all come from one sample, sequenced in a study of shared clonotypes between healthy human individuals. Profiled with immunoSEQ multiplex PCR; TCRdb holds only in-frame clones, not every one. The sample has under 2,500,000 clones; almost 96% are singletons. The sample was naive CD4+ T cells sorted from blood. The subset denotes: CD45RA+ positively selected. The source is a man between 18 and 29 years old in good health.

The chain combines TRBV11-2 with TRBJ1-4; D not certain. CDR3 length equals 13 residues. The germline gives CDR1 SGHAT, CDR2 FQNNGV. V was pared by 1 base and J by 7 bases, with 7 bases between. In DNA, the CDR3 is TGTGCCAGCAGCTTAGTCCTAGCTGAAAAACTGTTTTTT. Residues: CASSLVLAEKLFF. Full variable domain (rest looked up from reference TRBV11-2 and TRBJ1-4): EAGVAQSPRYKIIEKRQSVAFWCNPISGHATLYWYQQILGQGPKLLIQFQNNGVVDDSQLPKDRFSAERLKGVDSTLKIQPAKLEDSAVYLCASSLVLAEKLFFGSGTQLSVL.

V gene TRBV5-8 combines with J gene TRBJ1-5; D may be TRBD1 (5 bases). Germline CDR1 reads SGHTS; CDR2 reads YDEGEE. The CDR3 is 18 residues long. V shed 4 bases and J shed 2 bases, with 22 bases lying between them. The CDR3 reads CASSGDPRDYARNQPQHF. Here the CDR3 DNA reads TGTGCCAGCAGCGGGGACCCAAGGGACTACGCGCGCAATCAGCCCCAGCATTTT.

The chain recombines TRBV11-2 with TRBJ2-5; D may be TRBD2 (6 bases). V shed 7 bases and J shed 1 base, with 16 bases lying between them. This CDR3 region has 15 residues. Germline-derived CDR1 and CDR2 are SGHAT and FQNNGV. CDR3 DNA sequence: TGTGCCAGCACCTCGGGTCCGGAGGGCCAAGAGACCCAGTACTTC. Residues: CASTSGPEGQETQYF.

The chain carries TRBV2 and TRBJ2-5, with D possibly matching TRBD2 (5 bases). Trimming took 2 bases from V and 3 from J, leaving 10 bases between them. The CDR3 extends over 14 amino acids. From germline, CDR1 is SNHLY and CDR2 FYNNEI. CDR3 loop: CASSERHGEETQYF. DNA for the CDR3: TGTGCCAGCAGTGAAAGGCACGGGGAAGAGACCCAGTACTTC.

The CDR3 sequence is CASGAGTQETQYF. DNA for the CDR3: TGTGCCAGCGGCGCCGGGACCCAAGAGACCCAGTACTTC. V usage is TRBV6-5 and J usage is TRBJ2-5, with D perhaps given as TRBD1 or TRBD2 (5 bases each). The CDR3 totals 13 residues. Trimming shortened V by 8 bases and J by 1 base, and 11 bases separated the two germline ends. Germline assignment: CDR1 MNHEY and CDR2 SVGAGI.

CDR3 amino acids: CASSLIRGVQETQYF. The CDR3 nucleotides are TGTGCCAGCAGCTTGATTCGGGGGGTCCAAGAGACCCAGTACTTC. The V and J genes are TRBV5-4 and TRBJ2-5; 7 nucleotides match TRBD2. The CDR3 runs to 15 residues. The germline CDR1 and CDR2 sequences are SGHNT and YYREEE (reference sequence). J was trimmed by 1 base and V by 1 base; bases with no gene match: 4.

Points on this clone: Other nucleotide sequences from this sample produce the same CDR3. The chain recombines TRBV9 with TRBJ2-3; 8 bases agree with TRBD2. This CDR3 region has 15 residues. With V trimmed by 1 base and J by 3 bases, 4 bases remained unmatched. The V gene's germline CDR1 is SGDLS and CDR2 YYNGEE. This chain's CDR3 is CASSVSSGTTDTQYF. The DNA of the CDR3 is TGTGCCAGCAGCGTAAGTAGCGGGACTACAGATACGCAGTATTTT. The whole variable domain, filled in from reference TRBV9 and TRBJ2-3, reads DSGVTQTPKHLITATGQRVTLRCSPRSGDLSVYWYQQSLDQGLQFLIQYYNGEERAKGNILERFSAQQFPDLHSELNLSSLELGDSALYFCASSVSSGTTDTQYFGPGTRLTVL.

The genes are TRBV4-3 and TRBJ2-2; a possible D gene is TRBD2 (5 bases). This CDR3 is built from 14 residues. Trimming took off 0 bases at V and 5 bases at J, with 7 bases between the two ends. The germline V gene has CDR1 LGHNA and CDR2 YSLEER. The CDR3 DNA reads TGCGCCAGCAGCCAAGAGGGAGTTACCGGGGAGCTGTTTTTT. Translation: CASSQEGVTGELFF.

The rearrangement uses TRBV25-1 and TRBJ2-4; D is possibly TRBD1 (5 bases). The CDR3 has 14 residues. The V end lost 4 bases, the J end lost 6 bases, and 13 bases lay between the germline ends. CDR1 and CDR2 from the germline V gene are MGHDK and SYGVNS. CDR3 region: CASSAIQAVNIQYF. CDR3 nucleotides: TGTGCCAGCAGTGCAATACAGGCTGTAAACATTCAGTACTTC.

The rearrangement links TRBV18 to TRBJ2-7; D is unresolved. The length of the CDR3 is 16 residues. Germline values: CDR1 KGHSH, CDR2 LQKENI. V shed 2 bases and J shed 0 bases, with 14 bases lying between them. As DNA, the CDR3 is TGTGCCAGCTCACCAATCATTGGAGTGGCCTCCTACGAGCAGTACTTC. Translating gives CASSPIIGVASYEQYF.

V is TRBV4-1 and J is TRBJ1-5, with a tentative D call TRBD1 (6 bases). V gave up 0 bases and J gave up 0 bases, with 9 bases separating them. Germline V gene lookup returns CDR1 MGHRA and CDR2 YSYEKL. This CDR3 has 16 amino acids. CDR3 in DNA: TGCGCCAGCAGCCAAGAGGGGACAATTAGCAATCAGCCCCAGCATTTT. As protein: CASSQEGTISNQPQHF.

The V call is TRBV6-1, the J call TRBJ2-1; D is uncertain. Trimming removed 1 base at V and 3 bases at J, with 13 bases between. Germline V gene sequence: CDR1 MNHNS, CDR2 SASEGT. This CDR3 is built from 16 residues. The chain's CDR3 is CASSEEWAPGYNEQFF. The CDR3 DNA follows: TGTGCCAGCAGTGAAGAGTGGGCCCCTGGCTACAATGAGCAGTTCTTC.

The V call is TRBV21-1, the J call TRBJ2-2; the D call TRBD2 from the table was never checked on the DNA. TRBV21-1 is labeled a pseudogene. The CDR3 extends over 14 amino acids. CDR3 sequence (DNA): TGTGCCACAAGGGAGGGCCGTGGCACCGGGGAGCTGTTTTTT. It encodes CATREGRGTGELFF.